What follows are 24 T cell receptor beta chains derived from one specimen sequenced in a study of blood T cell repertoires in COVID-19. Repertoires were generated with immunoSEQ multiplex PCR, while TCRdb's copy carries only in-frame clones and drops some. The sample holds roughly 53,000 clones, about nine tenths seen once. The sequenced material came from peripheral blood. The receptors come from a woman between 40 and 55 years old with active COVID-19.

This clone has a single count. This chain uses TRBV14 with TRBJ2-1; TRBD1 aligns across 10 bases. This CDR3 comprises 16 residues. Per germline, CDR1 SGHDN and CDR2 FVKESK. V trimming: 3 bases; J trimming: 6 bases; junction bases outside the gene matches: 8. In nucleotides, the CDR3 is TGTGCCAGCAGCCATAGGACAGGGGGGTACGGCAATGAGCAGTTCTTC. Translating gives CASSHRTGGYGNEQFF.

The chain employs TRBV19 and TRBJ1-2; D gene uncertain. Germline CDR1 is LNHDA and CDR2 is SQIVND (reference sequence). V lost 9 bases and J lost 4, with 9 bases in between. This CDR3 is built from 11 residues. CDR3 sequence (DNA): TGTGCCAGCTCCACTGGCTATGGCTACACCTTC. Its protein product is CASSTGYGYTF.

CDR3 DNA: TGTGCCAGCAGCGTAGGCGCGGGGGATAATTCACCCCTCCACTTT. It codes for CASSVGAGDNSPLHF. The chain has TRBV9 and TRBJ1-6; D may be TRBD1 (5 bases). CDR3 size: 15 residues. Germline CDR1 and CDR2: SGDLS and YYNGEE. Between the trimmed V and J ends, which lost 0 bases and 5 bases, there was a span of 9 bases.

The CDR3 region is CASSYSTGWENTEAFF. CDR3 in DNA: TGTGCCAGCAGTTACTCGACAGGGTGGGAAAACACTGAAGCTTTCTTT. J is TRBJ1-1 and V is TRBV6-5, with 7 bases identical to TRBD1. This CDR3 contains 16 residues. Trimming took 0 bases from V and 2 from J; bases not matched to a gene: 6. Germline lookup yields CDR1 MNHEY and CDR2 SVGAGI.

This chain joins TRBV6-5 and TRBJ2-2; D unresolved. V lost 10 bases and J lost 2, with 17 bases in between. This CDR3 is built from 15 residues. Germline assignment: CDR1 MNHEY and CDR2 SVGAGI. The CDR3 nucleotides read TGTGCCACCCGCCCCCCTGGGCTCAACACCGGGGAGCTGTTTTTT. Amino acid sequence: CATRPPGLNTGELFF.

The chain joins TRBV18 to TRBJ1-1; D is undetermined. Germline assignment: CDR1 KGHSH and CDR2 LQKENI. The V and J ends lost 3 bases and 7 bases respectively, with 12 bases between them. The CDR3 length is 13 residues. This CDR3 reads CASSPSKGDEAFF. In nucleotides, the CDR3 is TGTGCCAGCTCACCGTCCAAGGGAGATGAAGCTTTCTTT.

The CDR3: CASSSPSPGTSGGAEQYF. The CDR3 DNA follows: TGTGCCAGCAGTTCCCCATCCCCCGGGACTAGCGGGGGGGCCGAGCAGTACTTC. J is TRBJ2-7 and V is TRBV28, with TRBD2 identical over 16 bases. Losses at the gene ends were 4 bases for V and 6 bases for J; bases not matched to a gene: 12. CDR1 and CDR2 from the germline V gene are MDHEN and SYDVKM. The CDR3 covers 18 residues.

This clone appeared once. The chain joins TRBV6-5 to TRBJ1-2; no clear D gene. V shed 6 bases and J shed 0 bases, with 14 bases lying between them. The CDR3 consists of 15 residues. The germline CDR1 and CDR2 sequences are MNHEY and SVGAGI. The CDR3 is CASSRSTASNYGYTF. CDR3 DNA sequence: TGTGCCAGCAGCCGAAGTACAGCCTCTAACTATGGCTACACCTTC.

This chain connects TRBV6-6 to TRBJ2-2; 14 nucleotides match TRBD2. Germline CDR1 is MNHNY and CDR2 is SVGAGI (reference sequence). V gave up 6 bases and J gave up 0 bases; unmatched junction bases: 6. The CDR3 runs to 18 residues. As DNA, the CDR3 is TGTGCCAGCAGCCGACGACTAGCGGGGGGGTCGAACACCGGGGAGCTGTTTTTT. Protein sequence: CASSRRLAGGSNTGELFF.

The rearrangement uses TRBV5-1 and TRBJ2-1; TRBD2 matches 9 bases. Germline values: CDR1 SGHRS, CDR2 YFSETQ. J lost 9 bases, V lost 4 bases, and 14 bases had no gene match. This CDR3 has 16 residues. This chain's CDR3 is CASSPRDKAGGGEQFF. CDR3 in DNA: TGCGCCAGCAGCCCTCGTGATAAAGCGGGGGGAGGTGAGCAGTTCTTC.

This clone has only a few counts. V gene TRBV4-2 combines with J gene TRBJ2-1; 11 nucleotides agree with TRBD2. V lost 7 bases, J lost 8 bases, and 16 bases stayed unmatched. Per the germline V gene, CDR1 is LGHNA and CDR2 is YNFKEQ. The length of the CDR3 is 17 residues. The CDR3 protein is CASTTIGVAGGWDEQFF. The CDR3 nucleotides read TGTGCCAGCACCACCATCGGGGTAGCGGGGGGGTGGGATGAGCAGTTCTTC.

The chain links TRBV18 to TRBJ1-1; 8 nucleotides match TRBD1. CDR3 size: 15 residues. V lost 2 bases, J lost 7 bases, and 9 bases stayed unmatched. Germline lookup yields CDR1 KGHSH and CDR2 LQKENI. This chain's CDR3 is CASSPIIDRGGEAFF. The CDR3 nucleotides read TGTGCCAGCTCACCAATAATAGACAGGGGTGGTGAAGCTTTCTTT.

This chain uses TRBV11-2 with TRBJ1-2, with D hard to call. CDR3 length equals 14 residues. The germline CDR1 and CDR2 sequences are SGHAT and FQNNGV. V was shortened by 1 base and J by 8 bases, with 14 bases between the two germline ends. CDR3 in DNA: TGTGCCAGCAGCTTAGTTAGGGCCTCGGGGGGCTACACCTTC. Translation: CASSLVRASGGYTF.

The rearrangement joins TRBV11-2 to TRBJ2-3; 8 positions agree with TRBD2. After removal of 5 bases from V and 5 bases from J, the junction contained 9 bases not matched to a gene. CDR1 and CDR2 from the germline V gene are SGHAT and FQNNGV. There are 15 residues in the CDR3. The CDR3 sequence is CASSLDGGAEDTQYF. In DNA, the CDR3 is TGTGCCAGCAGCCTGGACGGGGGGGCCGAAGATACGCAGTATTTT.

This clone was seen only once. The V gene is TRBV5-1, the J gene TRBJ1-1, with a possible D match to TRBD1 (5 bases). Trimming left V 3 bases short and J 3 bases short, with 9 bases between. The CDR3 consists of 13 residues. In germline, CDR1 is SGHRS, CDR2 YFSETQ. CDR3 DNA sequence: TGCGCCAGCAGCTCGACCAGGGACACTGAAGCTTTCTTT. This encodes CASSSTRDTEAFF.

The CDR3 region has the DNA TGCAGGGCCACTGAAGCTTTCTTT. The encoded protein is CRATEAFF. V and J are TRBV20-1 and TRBJ1-1; D remains unclear. The CDR3 runs 8 residues. CDR1 is DFQATT and CDR2 is SNEGSKA in the germline V gene (reference sequence).

In nucleotides, the CDR3 is TGTGCCAGCAGCCTTGAGGGAGTGGAGACCCAGTACTTC. This codes for CASSLEGVETQYF. The chain couples TRBV7-9 to TRBJ2-5, with D tentatively TRBD2 (5 bases). V was clipped by 5 bases and J by 5 bases, with 12 bases between them. This CDR3 has 13 residues. The germline V gene has CDR1 SEHNR and CDR2 FQNEAQ (reference sequence).

The chain combines TRBV30 with TRBJ1-1; D remains ambiguous. CDR3 length: 12 amino acids. V was clipped by 0 bases and J by 11 bases, with 13 bases between them. Germline V gives CDR1 GTSNPN, CDR2 SVGIG (reference sequence). CDR3 bases: TGTGCCTGGAGTGTTAGAGCGCCGGGTGCTTTCTTT. Protein sequence: CAWSVRAPGAFF.

This clone showed up just once. The chain employs TRBV5-6 and TRBJ2-7; 8 nucleotides agree with TRBD1. CDR1 SGHDT and CDR2 YYEEEE come from the germline V gene. The CDR3 is made up of 15 amino acids. V shed 4 bases, J shed 5 bases, and the junction held 11 bases outside the gene matches. The CDR3 reads CASSLRTGLVNEQYF. The CDR3 DNA reads TGTGCCAGCAGCCTGCGGACAGGGTTAGTGAACGAGCAGTACTTC.

This chain links TRBV29-1 with TRBJ2-1; D gene uncertain. Trimming pared 2 bases from V and 9 bases from J, leaving 23 bases between. The CDR3 length is 16 residues. Germline V gene lookup returns CDR1 SQVTM and CDR2 ANQGSEA. CDR3 residues: CSVEPPLVGQSGEQFF. The CDR3 DNA follows: TGCAGCGTTGAACCGCCATTGGTAGGCCAGTCGGGTGAGCAGTTCTTC.

The V call is TRBV5-4, the J call TRBJ2-1; unclear D gene. Trimming removed 1 base from V and 3 bases from J, with 5 bases in between. Germline values: CDR1 SGHNT, CDR2 YYREEE (reference sequence). The CDR3 has 13 amino acids. The CDR3: CASSLTVYNEQFF. CDR3 nucleotide sequence: TGTGCCAGCAGCTTGACAGTCTACAATGAGCAGTTCTTC.

V and J are TRBV24-1 and TRBJ2-4; D may be TRBD2 (5 bases). This CDR3 region has 13 residues. Germline CDR1 is KGHDR and CDR2 is SFDVKD. Deletions cut 4 bases from V and 6 bases from J, with 9 bases between. In nucleotides, the CDR3 is TGTGCCACCAGTGAGGGAGTTGGAAACATTCAGTACTTC. It codes for CATSEGVGNIQYF.

The rearrangement links TRBV11-2 to TRBJ1-2; unclear D gene. This CDR3 spans 15 amino acids. Trimming pared 5 bases from V and 3 bases from J, leaving 16 bases between. Per germline, CDR1 SGHAT and CDR2 FQNNGV. In DNA, the CDR3 is TGTGCCAGCAGCCCCACGGAGCCCCCCGACTATGGCTACACCTTC. Protein sequence: CASSPTEPPDYGYTF. Full variable domain (outside the CDR3, taken from reference TRBV11-2 and TRBJ1-2): EAGVAQSPRYKIIEKRQSVAFWCNPISGHATLYWYQQILGQGPKLLIQFQNNGVVDDSQLPKDRFSAERLKGVDSTLKIQPAKLEDSAVYLCASSPTEPPDYGYTFGSGTRLTVV.

This chain uses TRBV7-3 with TRBJ1-1, with D maybe TRBD1 (5 bases). This CDR3 contains 14 residues. V gave up 2 bases and J gave up 1 base, with 8 bases separating them. The V gene's germline CDR1 is SGHTA and CDR2 FQGTGA. CDR3: CASSLEGANTEAFF. The CDR3 bases are TGTGCCAGCAGCTTAGAAGGGGCGAACACTGAAGCTTTCTTT.